This T cell receptor beta chain was found in a study of molecular identifiers for immune sequencing clone quantification. Study details: In the replicates, RNA derived from about 19,000 or 110,000 naive CD8 cells was divided into five parts, and four were sequenced. Whole-study results and caveats: Beyond 20 RNA copies, clones held over 97% of effector molecules, compared with under 1% in naive cells.

This CDR3 region has 13 residues. CDR1 and CDR2 from the germline V gene are GTSNPN and SVGIG (reference sequence). In the case of this clonotype: The target antigen is unknown. A much larger clone differs from this one at a single base, so this may be a read error.

With listed TCR primers and previously described methods, bulk TCR libraries were prepared. TCRdb re-derived calls from the PCR reads in MiXCR, one entry per CDR3 protein. Among approximately 320,000 distinct CDR3 sequences listed, roughly a quarter were seen once. The clonotype originates from a human donor in good health. Some libraries in this study had Jurkat cell RNA spiked in. The V gene is TRBV30, the J gene TRBJ2-5, with D possibly being TRBD2 (5 bases). Sequencing was carried out using naive CD8+ T cells from blood, with Jurkat cell RNA spiked in. Subset of the sample: FACS-sorted CD8+CD4-CCR7+CD45RA+ naive T cells. Here the CDR3 reads CAWFPEEEEPQYF. The CDR3 nucleotides are TGTGCCTGGTTCCCCGAGGAGGAAGAGCCCCAGTACTTC.